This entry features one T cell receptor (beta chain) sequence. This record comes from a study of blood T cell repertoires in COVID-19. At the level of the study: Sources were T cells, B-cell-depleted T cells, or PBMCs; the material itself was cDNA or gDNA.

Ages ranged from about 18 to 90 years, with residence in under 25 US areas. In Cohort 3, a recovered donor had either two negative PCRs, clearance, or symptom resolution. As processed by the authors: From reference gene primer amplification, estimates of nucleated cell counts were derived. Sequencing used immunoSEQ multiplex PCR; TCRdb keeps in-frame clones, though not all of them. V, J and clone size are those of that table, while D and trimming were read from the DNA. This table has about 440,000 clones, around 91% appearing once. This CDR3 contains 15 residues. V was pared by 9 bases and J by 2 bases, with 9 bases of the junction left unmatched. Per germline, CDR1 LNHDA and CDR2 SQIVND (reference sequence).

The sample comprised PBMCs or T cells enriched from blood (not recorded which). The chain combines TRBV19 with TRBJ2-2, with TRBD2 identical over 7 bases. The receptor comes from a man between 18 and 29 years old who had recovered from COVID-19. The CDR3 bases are TGTGCCAGCAAGAACTGGGGGGGAAACACCGGGGAGCTGTTTTTT. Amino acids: CASKNWGGNTGELFF.